This T cell receptor (beta chain) was recorded in a study of post-analysis software for immune sequencing data. Overall study findings and caveats: Compared with controls, patients had more of about five TRBV segments, including TRBV5-6, TRBV5-1 and TRBV20-1.

In germline, CDR1 is SNHLY, CDR2 FYNNEI. Trimming took off 4 bases at V and 8 bases at J, with 9 bases between the two ends. This CDR3 contains 12 residues. Comments on this clonotype: Its antigen is currently unknown.

Unique molecular identifiers were carried by the TCR beta cDNA libraries. TCRdb recomputed calls from the PCR reads with MiXCR, one row per CDR3 protein. Of approximately 630,000 distinct CDR3 sequences listed, around 64% were seen once; the top ten hold 11%. The receptor comes from a girl aged 2 to 10 with multiple sclerosis. This rearrangement joins TRBV2 to TRBJ2-1; D ambiguous. Sequenced sample: blood. The CDR3 coding sequence is TGTGCCAGCAGTGTACAGCAGGATGAGCAGTTCTTC. Translated, it gives CASSVQQDEQFF.